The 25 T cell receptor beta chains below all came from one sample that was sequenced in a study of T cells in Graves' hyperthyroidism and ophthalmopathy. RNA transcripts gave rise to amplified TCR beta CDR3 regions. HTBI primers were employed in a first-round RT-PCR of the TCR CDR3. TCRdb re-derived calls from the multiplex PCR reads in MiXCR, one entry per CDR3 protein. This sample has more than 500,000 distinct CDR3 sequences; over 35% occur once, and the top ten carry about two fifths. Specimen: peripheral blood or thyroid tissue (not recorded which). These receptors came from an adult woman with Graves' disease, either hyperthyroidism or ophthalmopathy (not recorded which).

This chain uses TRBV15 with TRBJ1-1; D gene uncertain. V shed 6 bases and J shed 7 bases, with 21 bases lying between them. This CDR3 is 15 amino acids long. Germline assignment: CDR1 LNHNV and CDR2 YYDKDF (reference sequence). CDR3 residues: CATRTQLGATNEAFF. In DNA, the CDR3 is TGTGCCACCAGAACCCAATTGGGAGCAACTAATGAAGCTTTCTTT.

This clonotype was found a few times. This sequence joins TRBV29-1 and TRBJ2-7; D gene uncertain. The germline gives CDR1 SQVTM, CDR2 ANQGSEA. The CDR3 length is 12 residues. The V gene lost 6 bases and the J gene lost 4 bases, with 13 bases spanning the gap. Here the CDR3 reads CSVALGQYEQYF. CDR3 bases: TGCAGCGTGGCCTTAGGGCAATACGAGCAGTACTTC.

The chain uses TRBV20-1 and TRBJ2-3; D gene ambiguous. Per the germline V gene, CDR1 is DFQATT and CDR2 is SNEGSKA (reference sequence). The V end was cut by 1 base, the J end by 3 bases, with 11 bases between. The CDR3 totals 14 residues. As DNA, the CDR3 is TGCAGTGCTAGAGGGTCAGCCGGGACAGATACGCAGTATTTT. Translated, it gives CSARGSAGTDTQYF.

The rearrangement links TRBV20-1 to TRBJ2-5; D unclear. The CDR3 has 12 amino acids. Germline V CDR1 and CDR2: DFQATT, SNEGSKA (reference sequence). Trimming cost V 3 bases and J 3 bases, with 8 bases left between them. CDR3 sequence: CSARLQKETQYF. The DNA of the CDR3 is TGCAGTGCTAGGTTACAGAAAGAGACCCAGTACTTC.

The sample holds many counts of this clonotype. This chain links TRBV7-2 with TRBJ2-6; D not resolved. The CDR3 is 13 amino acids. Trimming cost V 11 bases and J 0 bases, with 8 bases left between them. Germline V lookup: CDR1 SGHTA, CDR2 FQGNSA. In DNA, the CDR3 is TGTGCCTGTACCCGCTCTGGGGCCAACGTCCTGACTTTC. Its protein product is CACTRSGANVLTF.

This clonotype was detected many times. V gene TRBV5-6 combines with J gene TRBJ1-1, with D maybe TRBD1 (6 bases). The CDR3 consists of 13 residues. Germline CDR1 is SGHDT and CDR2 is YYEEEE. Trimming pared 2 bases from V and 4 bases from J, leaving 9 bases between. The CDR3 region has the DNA TGTGCCAGCAGCTTTTCAGGGGTCACTGAAGCTTTCTTT. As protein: CASSFSGVTEAFF. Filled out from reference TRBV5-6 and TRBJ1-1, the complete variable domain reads DAGVTQSPTHLIKTRGQQVTLRCSPKSGHDTVSWYQQALGQGPQFIFQYYEEEERQRGNFPDRFSGHQFPNYSSELNVNALLLGDSALYLCASSFSGVTEAFFGQGTRLTVV.

CDR3 nucleotides: TGCGCCAGCAGCTTGGTTCAGGGACACGCGAACACCGGGGAGCTGTTTTTT. Protein sequence: CASSLVQGHANTGELFF. The chain joins TRBV5-1 to TRBJ2-2; a weak D match, TRBD1 (6 bases). Germline V lookup: CDR1 SGHRS, CDR2 YFSETQ. With 0 bases removed from V and 0 bases from J, the gap between germline ends came to 12 bases. This CDR3 region has 17 residues.

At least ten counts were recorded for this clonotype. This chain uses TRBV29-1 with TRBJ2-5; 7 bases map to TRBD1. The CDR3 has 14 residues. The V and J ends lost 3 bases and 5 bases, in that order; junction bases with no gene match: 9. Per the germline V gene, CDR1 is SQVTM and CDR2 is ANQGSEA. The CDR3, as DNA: TGCAGCGTTGACCTGACAGGGTTAGGTGAGACCCAGTACTTC. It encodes CSVDLTGLGETQYF.

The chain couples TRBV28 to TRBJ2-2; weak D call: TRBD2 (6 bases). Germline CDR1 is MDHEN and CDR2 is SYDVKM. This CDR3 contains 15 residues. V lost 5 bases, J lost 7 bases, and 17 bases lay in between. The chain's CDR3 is CASSRGDSGGGELFF. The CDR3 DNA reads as TGTGCCAGCAGTAGAGGCGATAGCGGCGGCGGGGAGCTGTTTTTT. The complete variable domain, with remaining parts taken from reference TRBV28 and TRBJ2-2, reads DVKVTQSSRYLVKRTGEKVFLECVQDMDHENMFWYRQDPGLGLRLIYFSYDVKMKEKGDIPEGYSVSREKKERFSLILESASTNQTSMYLCASSRGDSGGGELFFGEGSRLTVL.

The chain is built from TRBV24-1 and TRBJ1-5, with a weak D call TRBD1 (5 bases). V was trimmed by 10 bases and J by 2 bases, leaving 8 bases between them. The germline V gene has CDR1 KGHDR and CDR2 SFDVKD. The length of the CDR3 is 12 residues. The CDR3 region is CATQEGNQPQHF. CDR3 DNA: TGTGCCACACAGGAAGGCAATCAGCCCCAGCATTTT.

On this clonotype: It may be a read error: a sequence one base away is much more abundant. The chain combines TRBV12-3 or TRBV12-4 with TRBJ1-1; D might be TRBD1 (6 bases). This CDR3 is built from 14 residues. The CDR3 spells CASSGSRGDTEASF. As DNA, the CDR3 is TGTGCCAGCAGCGGTTCCAGGGGTGACACTGAAGCTTCCTTT.

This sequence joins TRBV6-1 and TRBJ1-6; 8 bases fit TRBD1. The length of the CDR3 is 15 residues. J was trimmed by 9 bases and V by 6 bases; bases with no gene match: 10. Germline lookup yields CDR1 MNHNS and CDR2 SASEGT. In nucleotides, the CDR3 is TGTGCCAGCAGCCCGACAGGGGTTACTGGTTCACCCCTCCACTTT. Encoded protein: CASSPTGVTGSPLHF.

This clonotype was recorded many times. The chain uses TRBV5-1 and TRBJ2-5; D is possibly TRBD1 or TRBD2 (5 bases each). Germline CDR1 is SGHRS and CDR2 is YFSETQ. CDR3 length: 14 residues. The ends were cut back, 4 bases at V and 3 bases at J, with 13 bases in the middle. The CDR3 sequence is CASSAGTVEETQYF. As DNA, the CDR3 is TGCGCCAGCAGCGCCGGGACGGTGGAAGAGACCCAGTACTTC.

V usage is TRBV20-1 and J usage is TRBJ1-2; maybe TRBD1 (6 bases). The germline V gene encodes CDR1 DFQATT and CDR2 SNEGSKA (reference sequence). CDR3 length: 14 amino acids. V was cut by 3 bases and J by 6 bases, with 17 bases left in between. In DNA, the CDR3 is TGCAGTGCTAGGGGTCGGGGGCGCGAGGATGGCTACACCTTC. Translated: CSARGRGREDGYTF.

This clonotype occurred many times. In DNA, the CDR3 is TGTGCCAGCACCCGGAGGGGGACAGCTGCTACTCCCCTCCACTTT. Amino acids: CASTRRGTAATPLHF. This chain uses TRBV27 with TRBJ1-6; the match to TRBD1 covers 7 bases. Germline lookup yields CDR1 MNHEY and CDR2 SMNVEV (reference sequence). V gave up 7 bases and J gave up 13 bases; unmatched junction bases: 16. CDR3 size: 15 residues.

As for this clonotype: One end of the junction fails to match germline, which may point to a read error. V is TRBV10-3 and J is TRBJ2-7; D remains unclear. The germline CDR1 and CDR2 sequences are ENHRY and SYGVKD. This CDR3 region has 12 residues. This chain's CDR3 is CASSLRAHEQYF. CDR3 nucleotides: TGTGCCAGCAGTTTAAGAGCCCACGAGCAGTACTTC.

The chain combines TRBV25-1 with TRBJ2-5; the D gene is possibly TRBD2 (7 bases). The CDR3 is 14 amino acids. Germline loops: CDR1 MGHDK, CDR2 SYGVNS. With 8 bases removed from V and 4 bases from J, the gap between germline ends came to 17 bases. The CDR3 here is CASLRGRGGETQYF. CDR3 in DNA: TGTGCCAGCTTACGCGGGAGAGGGGGAGAGACCCAGTACTTC. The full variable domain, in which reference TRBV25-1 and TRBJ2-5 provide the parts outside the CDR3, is EADIYQTPRYLVIGTGKKITLECSQTMGHDKMYWYQQDPGMELHLIHYSYGVNSTEKGDLSSESTVSRIRTEHFPLTLESARPSHTSQYLCASLRGRGGETQYFGPGTRLLVL.

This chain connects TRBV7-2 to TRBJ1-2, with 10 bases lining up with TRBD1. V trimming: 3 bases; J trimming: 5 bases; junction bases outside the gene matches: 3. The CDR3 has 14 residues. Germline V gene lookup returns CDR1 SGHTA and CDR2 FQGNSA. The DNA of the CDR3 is TGTGCCAGCAGCTTTCCGGGACAGGGGTATGGCTACACCTTC. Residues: CASSFPGQGYGYTF. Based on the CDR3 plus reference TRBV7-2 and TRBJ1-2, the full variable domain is GAGVSQSPSNKVTEKGKDVELRCDPISGHTALYWYRQSLGQGLEFLIYFQGNSAPDKSGLPSDRFSAERTGGSVSTLTIQRTQQEDSAVYLCASSFPGQGYGYTFGSGTRLTVV.

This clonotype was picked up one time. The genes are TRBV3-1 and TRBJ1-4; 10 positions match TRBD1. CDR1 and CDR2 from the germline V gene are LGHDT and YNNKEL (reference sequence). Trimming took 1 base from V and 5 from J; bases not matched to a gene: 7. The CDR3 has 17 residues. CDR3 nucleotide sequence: TGTGCCAGCAGCCAAGGGGATTGGACAGGGGGAAATGAAAAACTGTTTTTT. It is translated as CASSQGDWTGGNEKLFF.

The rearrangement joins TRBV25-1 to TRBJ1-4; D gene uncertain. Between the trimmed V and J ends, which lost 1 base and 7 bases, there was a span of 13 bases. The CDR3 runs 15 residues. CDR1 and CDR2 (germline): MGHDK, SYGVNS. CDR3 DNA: TGTGCCAGCAGTGAATGGATGGGCCAGGTTGAAAAACTGTTTTTT. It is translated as CASSEWMGQVEKLFF.

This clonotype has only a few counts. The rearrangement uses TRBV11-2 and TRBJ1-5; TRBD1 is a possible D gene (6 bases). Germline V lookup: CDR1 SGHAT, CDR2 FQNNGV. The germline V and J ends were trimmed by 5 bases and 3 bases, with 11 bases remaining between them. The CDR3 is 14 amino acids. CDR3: CASSPTGFNQPQHF. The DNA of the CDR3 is TGTGCCAGCAGCCCCACAGGGTTCAATCAGCCCCAGCATTTT.

As DNA, the CDR3 is TGTGCCAGCAGCTTTGGGCGGGGCACAGATACGCAGTATTTT. It encodes CASSFGRGTDTQYF. This sequence joins TRBV7-3 and TRBJ2-3, with a tentative D call TRBD2 (5 bases). Germline values: CDR1 SGHTA, CDR2 FQGTGA. The V and J ends lost 3 bases and 1 base respectively, with 8 bases between them. CDR3 size: 14 residues.

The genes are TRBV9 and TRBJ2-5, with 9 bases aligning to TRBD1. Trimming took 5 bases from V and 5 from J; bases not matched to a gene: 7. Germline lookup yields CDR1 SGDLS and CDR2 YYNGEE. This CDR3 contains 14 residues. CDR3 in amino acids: CASSPTGGIETQYF. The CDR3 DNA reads TGTGCCAGCAGTCCAACAGGGGGCATCGAGACCCAGTACTTC.

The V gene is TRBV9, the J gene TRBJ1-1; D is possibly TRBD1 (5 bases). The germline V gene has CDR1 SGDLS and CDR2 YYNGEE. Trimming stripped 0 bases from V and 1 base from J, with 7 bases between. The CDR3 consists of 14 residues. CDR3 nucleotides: TGTGCCAGCAGCGTAGCCAGGGAGAACACTGAAGCTTTCTTT. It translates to CASSVARENTEAFF. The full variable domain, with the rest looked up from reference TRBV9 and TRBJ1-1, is DSGVTQTPKHLITATGQRVTLRCSPRSGDLSVYWYQQSLDQGLQFLIQYYNGEERAKGNILERFSAQQFPDLHSELNLSSLELGDSALYFCASSVARENTEAFFGQGTRLTVV.

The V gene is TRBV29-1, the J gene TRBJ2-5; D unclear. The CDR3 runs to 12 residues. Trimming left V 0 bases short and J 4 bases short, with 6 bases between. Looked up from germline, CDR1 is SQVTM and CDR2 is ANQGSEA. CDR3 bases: TGCAGCGTTGAAGAACGGCGAGAGACCCAGTACTTC. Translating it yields CSVEERRETQYF.